This record covers a single T cell receptor beta chain. Antigen specificity is unknown. These data originate in a study of CD8+CD57+ T cells in acquired aplastic anemia. Study details: Sorted cells (CD4+ and CD8+) yielded DNA amounts that averaged around 3.5 ug.

Genomic DNA, serving as template, underwent TCR beta VDJ and CDR3 profiling. TCRdb reprocessed the reads via MiXCR and lists one record per CDR3 protein. Seen here are just over 450,000 distinct CDR3 sequences, approximately 32% observed once, and the top ten hold less than 1%. The CDR3 sequence is 15 residues long. V was clipped by 6 bases and J by 2 bases, with 14 bases between them. Per the germline V gene, CDR1 is SNHLY and CDR2 is FYNNEI. Study results and limitations: Patients had twenty-nine CD8+ CDR3 sequences in common with controls (the shared set).

Before being chosen for sequencing, patients had shown CD8+CD57+ cell expansion by flow cytometry. The patients all had a severe acquired aplastic anemia diagnosis. Among the patients, none had received any therapy at the time of blood sampling. The sample consisted of sorted CD4+, CD8+, or CD8+CD57+ T cells (not recorded which) from PBMCs. This clonotype was sampled from a human donor with aplastic anemia. V is TRBV2 and J is TRBJ1-5; D gene ambiguous. CDR3 residues: CASSEDRGRNQPQHF. The CDR3, as DNA: TGTGCCAGCAGCGAGGATCGCGGGCGCAATCAGCCCCAGCATTTT.